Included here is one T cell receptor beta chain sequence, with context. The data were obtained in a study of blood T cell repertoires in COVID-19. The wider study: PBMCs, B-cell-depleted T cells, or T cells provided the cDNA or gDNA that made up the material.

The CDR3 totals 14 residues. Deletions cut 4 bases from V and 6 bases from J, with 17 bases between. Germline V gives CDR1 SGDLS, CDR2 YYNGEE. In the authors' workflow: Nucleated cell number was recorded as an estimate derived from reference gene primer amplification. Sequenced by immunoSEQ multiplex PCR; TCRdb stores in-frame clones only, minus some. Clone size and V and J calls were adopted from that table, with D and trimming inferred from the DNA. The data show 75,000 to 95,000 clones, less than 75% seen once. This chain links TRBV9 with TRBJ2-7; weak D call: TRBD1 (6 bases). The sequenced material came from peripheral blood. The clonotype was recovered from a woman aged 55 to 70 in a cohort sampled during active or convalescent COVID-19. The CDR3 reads CASSPRDIPSEQYF. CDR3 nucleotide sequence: TGTGCCAGCAGCCCCCGGGACATACCTAGCGAGCAGTACTTC.